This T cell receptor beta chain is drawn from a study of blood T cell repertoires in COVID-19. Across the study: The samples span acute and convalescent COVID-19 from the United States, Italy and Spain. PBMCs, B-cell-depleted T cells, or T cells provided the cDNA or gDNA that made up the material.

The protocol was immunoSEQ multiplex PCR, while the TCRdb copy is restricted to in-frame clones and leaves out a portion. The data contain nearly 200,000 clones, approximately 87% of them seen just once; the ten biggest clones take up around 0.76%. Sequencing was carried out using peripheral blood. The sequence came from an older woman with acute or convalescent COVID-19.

CDR3 nucleotide sequence: TGTGCCAGCTCACCAGACAGGGGGAACACCGGGGAGCTGTTTTTT. This encodes CASSPDRGNTGELFF. J is TRBJ2-2 and V is TRBV18; 8 nucleotides align to TRBD1. CDR1 and CDR2 from the germline V gene are KGHSH and LQKENI. The CDR3 sequence is 15 residues long. The V and J ends lost 2 bases and 1 base, in that order; junction bases with no gene match: 0.